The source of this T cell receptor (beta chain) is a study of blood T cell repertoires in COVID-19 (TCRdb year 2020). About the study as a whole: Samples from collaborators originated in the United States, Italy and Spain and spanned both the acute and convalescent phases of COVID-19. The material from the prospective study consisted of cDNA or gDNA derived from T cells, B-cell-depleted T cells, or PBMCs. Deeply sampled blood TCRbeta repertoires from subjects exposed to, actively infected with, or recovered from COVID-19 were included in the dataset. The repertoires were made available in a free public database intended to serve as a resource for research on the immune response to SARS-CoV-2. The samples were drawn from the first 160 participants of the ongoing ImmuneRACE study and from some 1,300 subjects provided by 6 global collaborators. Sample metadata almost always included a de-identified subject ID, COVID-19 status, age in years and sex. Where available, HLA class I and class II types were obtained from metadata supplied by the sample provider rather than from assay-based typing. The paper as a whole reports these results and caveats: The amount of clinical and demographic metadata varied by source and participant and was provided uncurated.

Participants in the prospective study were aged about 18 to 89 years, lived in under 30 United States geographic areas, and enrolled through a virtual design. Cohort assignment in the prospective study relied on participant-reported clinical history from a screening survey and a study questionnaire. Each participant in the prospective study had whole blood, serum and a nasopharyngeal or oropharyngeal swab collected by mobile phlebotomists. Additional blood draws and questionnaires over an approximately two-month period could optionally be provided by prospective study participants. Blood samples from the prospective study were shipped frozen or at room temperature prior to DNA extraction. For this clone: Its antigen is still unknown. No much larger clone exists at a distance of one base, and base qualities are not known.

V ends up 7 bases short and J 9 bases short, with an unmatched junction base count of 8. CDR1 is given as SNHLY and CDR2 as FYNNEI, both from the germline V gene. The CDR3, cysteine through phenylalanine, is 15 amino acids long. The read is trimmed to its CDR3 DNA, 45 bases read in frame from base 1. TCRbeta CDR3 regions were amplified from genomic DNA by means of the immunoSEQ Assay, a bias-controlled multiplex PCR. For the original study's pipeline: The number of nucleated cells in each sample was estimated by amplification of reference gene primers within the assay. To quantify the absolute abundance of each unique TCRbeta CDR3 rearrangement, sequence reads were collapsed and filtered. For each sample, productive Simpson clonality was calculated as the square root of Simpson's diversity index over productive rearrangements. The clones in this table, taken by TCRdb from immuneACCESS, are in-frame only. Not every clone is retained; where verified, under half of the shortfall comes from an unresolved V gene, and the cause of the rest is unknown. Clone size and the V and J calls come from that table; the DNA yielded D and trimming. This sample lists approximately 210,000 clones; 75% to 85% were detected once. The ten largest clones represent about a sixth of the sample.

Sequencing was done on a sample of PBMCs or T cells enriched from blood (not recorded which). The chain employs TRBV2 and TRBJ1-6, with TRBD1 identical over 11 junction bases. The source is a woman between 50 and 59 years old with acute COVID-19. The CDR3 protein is CASKSDRGQGSPLHF. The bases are TGTGCCAGCAAGTCGGACAGGGGGCAGGGTTCACCCCTCCACTTT. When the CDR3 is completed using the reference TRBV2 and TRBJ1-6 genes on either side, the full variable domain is EPEVTQTPSHQVTQMGQEVILRCVPISNHLYFYWYRQILGQKVEFLVSFYNNEISEKSEIFDDQFSVERPDGSNFTLKIRSTKLEDSAMYFCASKSDRGQGSPLHFGNGTRLTVT.